This TCR beta chain comes out of a study of identical twins. Healthy Caucasian individuals made up all the donors. The study's findings and limits: Twin-shared out-of-frame alpha sequences were enriched for low generation probability. Fewer insertions characterized abundant cord blood beta clonotypes, whereas memory repertoires showed none.

In the case of this clonotype: What it binds is not known.

A universal primer binding site was introduced by template switching. The final cDNA contained unique molecular identifiers. TCRdb reanalysed the 5' RACE reads using MiXCR and keeps one entry per CDR3 protein. The table shows a few hundred thousand distinct CDR3 sequences, with nearly 10% occurring only once. The CDR3 is 13 amino acids. Trimming shortened V by 0 bases and J by 8 bases, and 10 bases separated the two germline ends. Per the germline V gene, CDR1 is LNHNV and CDR2 is YYDKDF (reference sequence). The sample also formed part of further work on yellow fever vaccine responses in identical twins.

The sequence derives from a woman aged 18-29 years in good health. Input material: PBMCs. The rearrangement uses TRBV15 and TRBJ1-1; the D is unclear. CDR3 bases: TGTGCCACCAGCAGAGATCTGGTAGCGGAAGCTTTCTTT. Translating it yields CATSRDLVAEAFF. The whole variable domain, remainder taken from reference TRBV15 and TRBJ1-1, is DAMVIQNPRYQVTQFGKPVTLSCSQTLNHNVMYWYQQKSSQAPKLLFHYYDKDFNNEADTPDNFQSRRPNTSFCFLDIRSPGLGDTAMYLCATSRDLVAEAFFGQGTRLTVV.